These 18 T cell receptor beta chains were all obtained from the same sample, sequenced in a study of molecular identifiers for immune sequencing clone quantification. TCRdb called the PCR reads again in MiXCR, with one record for every CDR3 protein. The table lists 400,000 to 600,000 distinct CDR3 sequences, 20% to 25% of them singletons, with around 0.84% in the top ten. The sample consisted of naive CD8+ T cells from blood, with Jurkat cell RNA spiked in. Described subset: FACS-sorted CD8+CD4-CCR7+CD45RA+ naive T cells. The receptors derive from a human donor in good health. Some libraries in this study had Jurkat cell RNA spiked in.

There are many counts of this clonotype. The chain combines TRBV7-9 with TRBJ2-3; D gene uncertain. The CDR3 has 13 amino acids. Trimming cost V 6 bases and J 4 bases, with 11 bases left between them. Germline V gene sequence: CDR1 SEHNR, CDR2 FQNEAQ (reference sequence). CDR3 sequence: CASSHPDSDTQYF. The CDR3 DNA follows: TGTGCCAGCAGTCACCCCGACTCAGATACGCAGTATTTT.

About this clonotype itself: A much more abundant neighbour one base away suggests this may be a read error. The J gene is TRBJ2-6, the V gene TRBV10-2; perhaps D is TRBD1 or TRBD2 (6 bases each). The CDR3 consists of 15 residues. CDR1 is WSHSY, CDR2 SAAADI, per germline. For the CDR3, the DNA is TGCGCCAGCAGTGATCGGGGGACGGGGGCCAACGCCCTGACTTTC. Protein: CASSDRGTGANALTF.

This clonotype has just a few counts. The chain employs TRBV12-3 or TRBV12-4 and TRBJ2-7; unclear D gene. The V end was cut by 5 bases, the J end by 2 bases, with 16 bases between. This CDR3 comprises 15 residues. The CDR3 sequence is CASSPTDRRPYEQYF. As DNA, the CDR3 is TGTGCCAGCAGTCCAACGGACCGGCGCCCCTACGAGCAGTACTTC.

V and J are TRBV27 and TRBJ2-3, with 9 bases identical to TRBD2. The CDR3 extends over 17 amino acids. V trimming: 2 bases; J trimming: 6 bases; junction bases outside the gene matches: 12. CDR1 and CDR2 (germline): MNHEY, SMNVEV (reference sequence). The CDR3 protein is CASSLGVVAGAGDTQYF. CDR3 coding DNA: TGTGCCAGCAGTTTAGGGGTAGTAGCGGGAGCCGGGGATACGCAGTATTTT.

This clonotype showed up just a few times. This CDR3 reads CASSADYGLYSNQPQHF. For the CDR3, the DNA is TGTGCCAGCAGCGCAGACTACGGACTTTATAGCAATCAGCCCCAGCATTTT. The chain has TRBV27 and TRBJ1-5; D not resolved. Trimming removed 6 bases from V and 0 bases from J, with 18 bases in between. Germline loops: CDR1 MNHEY, CDR2 SMNVEV (reference sequence). This CDR3 is built from 17 residues.

This clonotype showed up many times. The rearrangement joins TRBV4-3 to TRBJ2-7; 10 nucleotides align to TRBD1. CDR3 length equals 18 residues. V lost 4 bases and J lost 3; bases outside the gene matches: 15. The germline CDR1 and CDR2 sequences are LGHNA and YSLEER. The CDR3 sequence is CASSPELTGGAEVYEQYF. DNA of the CDR3: TGCGCCAGCAGCCCAGAACTGACAGGGGGCGCGGAGGTCTACGAGCAGTACTTC.

The chain links TRBV5-1 to TRBJ1-1; TRBD1 might be the D (5 bases). CDR1 SGHRS and CDR2 YFSETQ come from the germline V gene. Trimming shortened V by 0 bases and J by 6 bases, and 12 bases separated the two germline ends. The CDR3 runs to 14 residues. The CDR3 is CASSLDGGESEAFF. CDR3 DNA: TGCGCCAGCAGCTTGGACGGGGGTGAATCTGAAGCTTTCTTT.

This sequence joins TRBV27 and TRBJ2-1; D might be TRBD2 (7 bases). CDR1 is MNHEY, CDR2 SMNVEV, per germline (reference sequence). The CDR3 length is 16 residues. V lost 5 bases and J 4 bases, leaving 18 bases between the germline ends. CDR3 nucleotides: TGTGCCAGCAGTCCCCGGGGGGCCCTTTCTTACAATGAGCAGTTCTTC. It yields the protein CASSPRGALSYNEQFF.

As for this clonotype: A read error may account for a junction end that differs from germline. The chain employs TRBV27 and TRBJ2-7; D is possibly TRBD2 (5 bases). Germline loops: CDR1 MNHEY, CDR2 SMNVEV (reference sequence). CDR3 size: 15 residues. The CDR3 DNA reads TGTGCCAGCGGTTTATCGGCGGGTAACTCCTACGAGCAGTACTTC. It yields the protein CASGLSAGNSYEQYF.

This clonotype appeared a few times. The junction and the germline gene differ at one end; a read error may be behind it. The genes are TRBV5-3 and TRBJ2-7; D is possibly TRBD1 or TRBD2 (5 bases each). TRBV5-3 has ORF status, its function being uncertain. The CDR3 runs to 16 residues. The CDR3 region is CASSWGWGSSSYEQYF. CDR3 DNA: TGTGCCAGCAGCTGGGGCTGGGGGTCAAGCTCCTACGAGCAGTACTTC.

This clonotype has just a few counts. The chain has TRBV5-6 and TRBJ2-2, with D unclear. Trimming left V 0 bases short and J 4 bases short, with 7 bases between. CDR1 and CDR2 (germline): SGHDT, YYEEEE. The CDR3 runs 14 residues. CDR3 in amino acids: CASSLGPTTGELFF. The CDR3 DNA sequence: TGTGCCAGCAGCTTGGGACCGACCACCGGGGAGCTGTTTTTT.

This clonotype was found a few times. The V gene is TRBV29-1, the J gene TRBJ1-1; D is undetermined. Germline CDR1 is SQVTM and CDR2 is ANQGSEA. The germline V and J ends were trimmed by 4 bases and 2 bases, with 8 bases remaining between them. The CDR3 covers 12 residues. The CDR3 loop reads CSVGTDNTEAFF. In DNA, the CDR3 is TGCAGCGTTGGGACGGATAACACTGAAGCTTTCTTT.

As concerns this clonotype: This may be a read error: a much more frequent sequence differs by one nucleotide. The V gene is TRBV30, the J gene TRBJ2-7, with TRBD1 matching 9 bases. This CDR3 is built from 12 residues. Germline V gene sequence: CDR1 GTSNPN, CDR2 SVGIG (reference sequence). V shed 4 bases, J shed 6 bases, and the junction held 4 bases outside the gene matches. This chain's CDR3 is CAWTGTGPEQYF. CDR3 coding DNA: TGTGCCTGGACCGGGACAGGGCCCGAGCAGTACTTC.

This clonotype has just a few counts. The junction departs from the called germline gene at one end, perhaps through a read error. This chain joins TRBV13 and TRBJ1-1; D ambiguous. The CDR3 extends over 12 amino acids. The germline V gene encodes CDR1 PRHDT and CDR2 FYEKMQ (reference sequence). This CDR3 reads CASGLASTGAFF. The CDR3 nucleotides read TGTGCCAGCGGCTTAGCCTCAACTGGAGCTTTCTTT. The full variable domain, rest sourced from reference TRBV13 and TRBJ1-1, is AAGVIQSPRHLIKEKRETATLKCYPIPRHDTVYWYQQGPGQDPQFLISFYEKMQSDKGSIPDRFSAQQFSDYHSELNMSSLELGDSALYFCASGLASTGAFFGQGTRLTVV.

This clonotype was picked up many times. This chain uses TRBV20-1 with TRBJ2-3; 7 nucleotides match TRBD2. The CDR3 consists of 14 residues. CDR1 is DFQATT, CDR2 SNEGSKA, per germline (reference sequence). With 7 bases clipped from V and 2 bases from J, the junction kept 9 bases outside the gene matches. The CDR3, as DNA: TGCAGTGAAAAGACTAGCAACCTCACAGATACGCAGTATTTT. Translation: CSEKTSNLTDTQYF.

To note about this clonotype: An end of the junction does not agree with germline; a read error may underlie this. The chain recombines TRBV6-2 or TRBV6-3 with TRBJ1-5; weak D call: TRBD1 (5 bases). The germline V gene encodes CDR1 MNHEY and CDR2 SVGEGT. The length of the CDR3 is 15 residues. For the CDR3, the DNA is TGTGCCAGCAGTTACCAAGGGGTTGACAATCAGTCCCAGCATTTT. It specifies CASSYQGVDNQSQHF.

This clonotype was seen ten or more times. V is TRBV7-9 and J is TRBJ2-4; the match to TRBD2 covers 8 bases. The CDR3 length is 11 residues. Per germline, CDR1 SEHNR and CDR2 FQNEAQ (reference sequence). V shed 3 bases and J 12 bases; nucleotides not matched to a gene: 1. The CDR3 DNA reads as TGTGCCAGCAGCTTGAGCGGGGGTCAGTACTTC. Protein: CASSLSGGQYF.

This clonotype has more than one count but fewer than ten. The chain recombines TRBV7-2 with TRBJ2-4; TRBD2 matches 12 bases. Germline V CDR1 and CDR2: SGHTA, FQGNSA. There are 18 residues in the CDR3. V lost 2 bases and J lost 1; bases outside the gene matches: 6. The CDR3 nucleotides read TGTGCCAGCAGCTTATGGCTAGCGGGAGGGCGGGCCAAAAACATTCAGTACTTC. This encodes CASSLWLAGGRAKNIQYF.